This T cell receptor beta chain was sequenced during a study of a mutant IDH1 vaccine in newly diagnosed glioma. About the study: First vaccine doses came 4-6 weeks after radiotherapy alone, or with temozolomide cycles. Week 35 was assigned to visit V12, and week 47 was assigned to visit V13.

With respect to this clone: Its antigen remains unknown.

This sample's time point: week 35, safety follow-up. Alongside topical imiquimod, each dose of vaccine comprised 300 ug of mutant IDH1 20-mer peptide. Measured with immunoSEQ multiplex PCR; TCRdb has only the in-frame clones, and not every one. Seen here are tens of thousands of clones, approximately 80% observed once, and the top ten hold 12%. The specimen was PBMCs, collected from a glioma patient whose treatment included an IDH1 peptide vaccine. This sequence originates from a man aged 40-49 years with glioma.

The CDR3 region is CSAEGASGSDEQFF. The CDR3, as DNA: TGCAGCGCCGAGGGGGCTAGCGGGAGCGATGAGCAGTTCTTC. The rearrangement uses TRBV29-1 and TRBJ2-1; 10 bases agree with TRBD2. The CDR3 sequence is 14 residues long. Germline trimming cut 7 bases from V and 8 bases from J; bases unmatched to any gene: 11. CDR1 SQVTM and CDR2 ANQGSEA come from the germline V gene.